This passage covers 5 T cell receptor beta chains from one sample sequenced in a study of blood T cell repertoires in COVID-19 (dated by TCRdb to 2020 to 2022). Library generation was performed with the immunoSEQ multiplex PCR assay. Here the immuneACCESS table is served through TCRdb, limited to in-frame sequences with V and J called. Missing clones are a known gap in these copies; in checked studies unresolved V genes cover under half, and the rest lacks a known reason. For this sample the table gives hundreds of thousands of clones, of which around 87% were detected only once. 1.3% of the sample comes from the top ten. The source material was peripheral blood. These receptor sequences come from a man between 70 and 80 years old with acute or convalescent COVID-19.

The gene calls are TRBV5-1 and TRBJ2-3; 10 positions match TRBD1. The CDR3 spans 16 residues. CDR1 and CDR2 (germline): SGHRS, YFSETQ. V gave up 2 bases and J gave up 2 bases; unmatched junction bases: 5. CDR3 residues: CASSFGQGVPTDTQYF. The CDR3 DNA is TGCGCCAGCAGCTTTGGACAGGGGGTGCCCACAGATACGCAGTATTTT.

V gene TRBV5-8 combines with J gene TRBJ1-2, with a tentative D call TRBD1 (5 bases). Germline V gives CDR1 SGHTS, CDR2 YDEGEE. This CDR3 has 15 residues. V was shortened by 0 bases and J by 7 bases, with 16 bases between the two germline ends. The CDR3 coding sequence is TGTGCCAGCAGCTTGGAATTGCGCCCAGGGCGTGGCTACACCTTC. This encodes CASSLELRPGRGYTF.

This chain joins TRBV3-1 (or the pseudogene TRBV3-2) and TRBJ2-7, with TRBD1 as a possible D gene (5 bases). The V end lost 4 bases, the J end lost 1 base, and 17 bases lay between the germline ends. CDR1 is LGHDT and CDR2 is YNNKEL in the germline V gene (reference sequence). The CDR3 contains 16 residues. CDR3 region: CASSPGDWGRSYEQYF. The CDR3 DNA is TGTGCCAGCAGCCCAGGCGACTGGGGCCGGTCCTACGAGCAGTACTTC.

The chain uses TRBV28 and TRBJ1-5, with 8 positions matching TRBD1. Per germline, CDR1 MDHEN and CDR2 SYDVKM. The CDR3 spans 15 residues. V was pared by 4 bases and J by 7 bases, with 9 bases of the junction left unmatched. As DNA, the CDR3 is TGTGCCAGCAGTTCCGGACAGGGCGGGGTACAGCCCCAGCATTTT. The encoded protein is CASSSGQGGVQPQHF.

With regard to this clone: Other DNA variants within this sample encode the same CDR3. This chain uses TRBV5-1 with TRBJ1-4; D ambiguous. The germline CDR1 and CDR2 sequences are SGHRS and YFSETQ. The CDR3 sequence is 15 residues long. Trimming pared 0 bases from V and 0 bases from J, leaving 6 bases between. CDR3 sequence: CASSLGSATNEKLFF. The CDR3 nucleotides are TGCGCCAGCAGCTTGGGCAGTGCAACTAATGAAAAACTGTTTTTT.